The 29 T cell receptor beta chains below were found in one sample sequenced in a study of T cell repertoires in cytomegalovirus infection. Each CDR3 protein is one row after TCRdb ran MiXCR on the reads. Found here are 640,000 or so distinct CDR3 sequences, about 33% of them singletons; the top ten hold over 15%. No cognate antigen is known for these TCRs. The sample here was cultured PBMCs, taken from culture after CMV antigen stimulation. The receptors here all came from a human donor in good health (CMV status not recorded). Some clones in this sample may be carry-over from other donors' samples.

This clonotype was found a few times. The chain couples TRBV11-2 to TRBJ1-4, with D possibly TRBD1 on 5 matching bases. The CDR3 runs to 15 residues. Germline loops: CDR1 SGHAT, CDR2 FQNNGV. The V end was cut by 2 bases, the J end by 3 bases, with 10 bases between. CDR3 in DNA: TGTGCCAGCAGCTTAAGGGGCGAGTCTAATGAAAAACTGTTTTTT. Translating gives CASSLRGESNEKLFF.

There are a few counts of this clonotype. The V call is TRBV7-2, the J call TRBJ2-7, with TRBD1 matching 10 bases. The V gene end was trimmed by 5 bases and the J gene end by 6 bases; junction bases not matched to a gene: 7. CDR3 length: 14 amino acids. The germline V gene encodes CDR1 SGHTA and CDR2 FQGNSA. The CDR3 loop is CASSPRRTGGEQYF. The CDR3 bases are TGTGCCAGCAGCCCGCGCCGGACAGGGGGCGAGCAGTACTTC.

This chain joins TRBV11-3 and TRBJ2-1; TRBD2 might be the D (5 bases). This CDR3 contains 14 residues. Trimming cost V 4 bases and J 9 bases, with 16 bases left between them. Germline loops: CDR1 SGHNT, CDR2 YENEEA. In nucleotides, the CDR3 is TGTGCCAGCAGCTCTGGACTGGTGGCCGGTGAGCAGTTCTTC. It translates to CASSSGLVAGEQFF.

This clonotype was counted only a few times. This chain connects TRBV20-1 to TRBJ2-7; 8 bases are a match to TRBD1. Trimming cost V 6 bases and J 6 bases; bases outside gene matches: 19. Germline CDR1 and CDR2: DFQATT and SNEGSKA (reference sequence). The CDR3 spans 16 residues. The CDR3 is CSAVGSPGQAEGEQYF. The CDR3 DNA is TGCAGTGCAGTTGGGTCGCCGGGACAGGCCGAGGGCGAGCAGTACTTC.

The chain employs TRBV10-3 and TRBJ2-1; D is perhaps TRBD1 (6 bases). The CDR3 has 14 residues. CDR1 ENHRY and CDR2 SYGVKD come from the germline V gene. V lost 6 bases, J lost 7 bases, and 16 bases lay in between. The CDR3 sequence: CAIRTGFGTNEQFF. The DNA for the CDR3 is TGTGCCATCAGGACAGGCTTTGGAACTAATGAGCAGTTCTTC.

V gene TRBV4-2 combines with J gene TRBJ2-1; D unclear. Trimming removed 2 bases from V and 5 bases from J, with 4 bases in between. The germline V gene encodes CDR1 LGHNA and CDR2 YNFKEQ. The CDR3 covers 12 residues. The CDR3 DNA sequence: TGTGCCAGCAGCCAAAACAACAATGAGCAGTTCTTC. This translates into CASSQNNNEQFF.

The sample holds a few counts of this clonotype. The V gene is TRBV6-2 or TRBV6-3, the J gene TRBJ2-7, with 7 nucleotides matching TRBD1. CDR3 length: 16 amino acids. Trimming took 4 bases from V and 2 from J; bases not matched to a gene: 11. Germline loops: CDR1 MNHEY, CDR2 SVGEGT. This chain's CDR3 is CASSFHLGTDAYEQYF. The CDR3 nucleotides read TGTGCCAGCAGTTTTCACCTCGGGACAGACGCCTACGAGCAGTACTTC.

The rearrangement links TRBV7-9 to TRBJ1-4; TRBD1 is a possible D gene (5 bases). Trimming took off 4 bases at V and 10 bases at J, with 7 bases between the two ends. The CDR3 runs 11 residues. CDR1 is SEHNR and CDR2 is FQNEAQ in the germline V gene (reference sequence). CDR3 amino acids: CASSSGGKLFF. The DNA for the CDR3 is TGTGCCAGCAGCTCCGGGGGAAAACTGTTTTTT.

This clonotype was seen a handful of times. The chain carries TRBV4-3 and TRBJ2-7; tentatively, D is TRBD2 (5 bases). This CDR3 comprises 18 residues. CDR1 is LGHNA and CDR2 is YSLEER in the germline V gene. Trimming took off 0 bases at V and 0 bases at J, with 18 bases between the two ends. In DNA, the CDR3 is TGCGCCAGCAGCCAAGATCGGAGCGGAAACCCCGACTCCTACGAGCAGTACTTC. Its protein product is CASSQDRSGNPDSYEQYF.

This clonotype showed up just a few times. This sequence joins TRBV5-6 and TRBJ2-1, with TRBD1 matching 8 bases. The length of the CDR3 is 15 residues. V was pared by 2 bases and J by 9 bases, with 10 bases of the junction left unmatched. CDR1 SGHDT and CDR2 YYEEEE come from the germline V gene. CDR3 sequence (DNA): TGTGCCAGCAGCTTTATTAGGACAGGGCCGCCTGAGCAGTTCTTC. This codes for CASSFIRTGPPEQFF.

The rearrangement joins TRBV7-9 to TRBJ2-1, with 9 bases that match TRBD2. The CDR3 is 15 amino acids. Trimming at V came to 0 bases and at J to 7 bases, leaving 4 bases not matched to a gene. Germline V gene data show CDR1 as SEHNR and CDR2 as FQNEAQ (reference sequence). The CDR3 sequence: CASSLAGTSSNEQFF. CDR3 in DNA: TGTGCCAGCAGCTTAGCTGGGACTAGCAGTAATGAGCAGTTCTTC. Looking up the rest from reference TRBV7-9 and TRBJ2-1 gives the full variable domain: DTGVSQNPRHKITKRGQNVTFRCDPISEHNRLYWYRQTLGQGPEFLTYFQNEAQLEKSRLLSDRFSAERPKGSFSTLEIQRTEQGDSAMYLCASSLAGTSSNEQFFGPGTRLTVL.

CDR3 sequence reads: CATLPELGGNTIYF. The CDR3 bases are TGTGCCACCCTACCCGAACTCGGTGGAAACACCATATATTTT. V is TRBV2 and J is TRBJ1-3; D remains ambiguous. Germline CDR1 reads SNHLY; CDR2 reads FYNNEI. CDR3 size: 14 residues. V lost 10 bases, J lost 3 bases, and 16 bases lay in between.

This clonotype has more than one count but fewer than ten. V is TRBV12-5 and J is TRBJ1-2; no clear D. The CDR3 consists of 14 residues. Trimming cost V 5 bases and J 0 bases, with 10 bases left between them. Germline CDR1 reads LGHNT; CDR2 reads FRNRAP. The CDR3 bases are TGTGCTAGTGGTAGGGCCCCGACTAACTATGGCTACACCTTC. It codes for CASGRAPTNYGYTF.

The V gene is TRBV6-1, the J gene TRBJ1-2; the D gene is possibly TRBD1 (5 bases). Germline lookup yields CDR1 MNHNS and CDR2 SASEGT. Trimming took off 5 bases at V and 1 base at J, with 20 bases between the two ends. The CDR3 totals 17 residues. The chain's CDR3 is CASSSHRLGRGNYGYTF. CDR3 DNA: TGTGCCAGCAGTTCGCATAGACTGGGGAGGGGTAACTATGGCTACACCTTC.

This rearrangement joins TRBV5-6 to TRBJ1-2, with D hard to call. The CDR3 extends over 13 amino acids. The V gene lost 4 bases and the J gene lost 7 bases, with 14 bases spanning the gap. Germline CDR1 reads SGHDT; CDR2 reads YYEEEE. CDR3 coding DNA: TGTGCCAGCAGCACCGGTAGTTTTATTGGCTACACCTTC. It is translated as CASSTGSFIGYTF.

The count of this clonotype is one. V gene TRBV3-1 combines with J gene TRBJ1-1; D not resolved. V gave up 1 base and J gave up 6 bases, with 6 bases separating them. This CDR3 has 12 residues. Germline V gene lookup returns CDR1 LGHDT and CDR2 YNNKEL (reference sequence). CDR3 loop: CASSQGGSEAFF. The CDR3 DNA sequence: TGTGCCAGCAGCCAAGGCGGTTCTGAAGCTTTCTTT.

The rearrangement links TRBV6-2 or TRBV6-3 to TRBJ2-2; 7 bases map to TRBD2. This CDR3 is built from 14 residues. J lost 6 bases, V lost 2 bases, and 3 bases had no gene match. In germline, CDR1 is MNHEY, CDR2 SVGEGT. The CDR3 loop reads CASSYGLGAGELFF. In nucleotides, the CDR3 is TGTGCCAGCAGTTACGGACTAGGGGCCGGGGAGCTGTTTTTT.

The gene calls are TRBV20-1 and TRBJ2-1; D is possibly TRBD2 (5 bases). This CDR3 has 15 amino acids. With 2 bases removed from V and 3 bases from J, the gap between germline ends came to 14 bases. Germline values: CDR1 DFQATT, CDR2 SNEGSKA (reference sequence). DNA of the CDR3: TGCAGTGCTAGACTAGCCCATGAGTTCTACAATGAGCAGTTCTTC. Its translation: CSARLAHEFYNEQFF.

The rearrangement links TRBV4-1 to TRBJ2-7; 7 positions match TRBD1. V lost 5 bases and J lost 4; bases outside the gene matches: 8. The CDR3 runs 14 residues. In germline, CDR1 is MGHRA, CDR2 YSYEKL. In DNA form, the CDR3 reads TGCGCCAGCAGCGATTACAGGGGCGGGTACGAGCAGTACTTC. This codes for CASSDYRGGYEQYF.

The chain has TRBV19 and TRBJ1-1; tentative D call: TRBD1 (6 bases). CDR1 is LNHDA and CDR2 is SQIVND in the germline V gene (reference sequence). The CDR3 extends over 14 amino acids. Deletions cut 3 bases from V and 1 base from J, with 9 bases between. In DNA form, the CDR3 reads TGTGCCAGTAGTATGCTACAGGGGAACACTGAAGCTTTCTTT. Translation: CASSMLQGNTEAFF.

This chain joins TRBV7-4 and TRBJ2-7, with 9 bases fitting TRBD2. Germline-derived CDR1 and CDR2 are SGHVT and SQSDAQ. J was trimmed by 3 bases and V by 5 bases; bases with no gene match: 2. CDR3 length: 13 residues. The CDR3 loop is CASSAGGLYEQYF. The CDR3 nucleotides read TGTGCCAGCAGCGCGGGGGGGCTCTACGAGCAGTACTTC.

The chain links TRBV20-1 to TRBJ1-1, with D possibly being TRBD1 (5 bases). Germline V gene lookup returns CDR1 DFQATT and CDR2 SNEGSKA (reference sequence). V was trimmed by 0 bases and J by 3 bases, leaving 11 bases between them. CDR3 size: 14 residues. In DNA form, the CDR3 reads TGCAGTGCTAGAGATGGGGACTTCTACACTGAAGCTTTCTTT. It translates to CSARDGDFYTEAFF.

In this sample, this clonotype turned up a few times. The rearrangement joins TRBV12-3 or TRBV12-4 to TRBJ1-4, with 7 positions matching TRBD1. The junction had 9 bases not matched to a gene; V was cut back by 6 bases and J by 8 bases. The CDR3 contains 14 residues. Here the CDR3 reads CASSFDRVWEKLFF. In DNA form, the CDR3 reads TGTGCCAGCAGCTTCGACAGGGTTTGGGAAAAACTGTTTTTT.

This chain uses TRBV7-9 with TRBJ2-3; 7 bases match TRBD2. V lost 2 bases to trimming and J lost 3 bases; unmatched junction nucleotides: 11. The CDR3 length is 17 residues. Germline loops: CDR1 SEHNR, CDR2 FQNEAQ (reference sequence). This chain's CDR3 is CASSLRLGGGPTDTQYF. In DNA, the CDR3 is TGTGCCAGCAGCTTACGGCTTGGGGGAGGGCCGACAGATACGCAGTATTTT.

This clonotype appeared a few times. The rearrangement uses TRBV7-8 and TRBJ2-7; 9 bases line up with TRBD1. Germline V gene sequence: CDR1 SGHVS, CDR2 FQNEAQ. V trimming: 4 bases; J trimming: 11 bases; junction bases outside the gene matches: 15. This CDR3 has 15 residues. The CDR3 reads CASSSYSGTGYYKYF. CDR3 DNA sequence: TGTGCCAGCAGCTCATATTCCGGGACAGGGTATTATAAGTACTTC. Together with reference TRBV7-8 and TRBJ2-7, the CDR3 gives the full variable domain: GAGVSQSPRYKVAKRGQDVALRCDPISGHVSLFWYQQALGQGPEFLTYFQNEAQLDKSGLPSDRFFAERPEGSVSTLKIQRTQQEDSAVYLCASSSYSGTGYYKYFGPGTRLTVT.

V usage is TRBV29-1 and J usage is TRBJ2-7; D might be TRBD1 (6 bases). Germline V gives CDR1 SQVTM, CDR2 ANQGSEA. V dropped 1 base and J dropped 3 bases, with 10 bases sitting between them. The CDR3 spans 13 residues. The CDR3 DNA follows: TGCAGCGTTGAAGCAGGGGCCAACTACGAGCAGTACTTC. This codes for CSVEAGANYEQYF.

This clonotype was found a few times. The chain has TRBV7-2 and TRBJ2-1, with D unclear. This CDR3 has 11 amino acids. Trimming pared 2 bases from V and 10 bases from J, leaving 6 bases between. Germline CDR1 and CDR2: SGHTA and FQGNSA. CDR3 amino acids: CASSLLTEQFF. CDR3 DNA: TGTGCCAGCAGCTTACTCACAGAGCAGTTCTTC.

The V and J genes are TRBV4-1 and TRBJ2-5; D is unclear. Germline V CDR1 and CDR2: MGHRA, YSYEKL. V was cut by 0 bases and J by 2 bases, with 10 bases left in between. The CDR3 sequence is 15 residues long. The CDR3 sequence is CASSQEGTNQETQYF. The CDR3 coding sequence is TGCGCCAGCAGCCAAGAAGGAACCAATCAAGAGACCCAGTACTTC.

The chain links TRBV2 to TRBJ2-1; 11 bases agree with TRBD2. The trim removed 3 bases at V and 6 bases at J, leaving 7 bases unmatched. The CDR3 is 16 amino acids. Germline-derived CDR1 and CDR2 are SNHLY and FYNNEI. CDR3 in amino acids: CASSDPGTSGSNEQFF. CDR3 DNA sequence: TGTGCCAGCAGTGACCCCGGGACTAGCGGAAGCAATGAGCAGTTCTTC.